Sequencing of this T cell receptor beta chain was carried out in a study of cytomegalovirus exposure and HLA in healthy donors. This clone came up once. PCR used 60 Vbeta primers and 13 Jbeta primers. The protocol was immunoSEQ multiplex PCR, while the TCRdb copy is restricted to in-frame clones and leaves out a portion. The table records about 43,000 clones, roughly 60% of them present only once. The length of the CDR3 is 12 residues. In germline, CDR1 is SGHVS, CDR2 FQNEAQ. V lost 1 base and J 14 bases, leaving 12 bases between the germline ends. Sequenced: PBMCs. The chain is built from TRBV7-8 and TRBJ2-1, with D tentatively TRBD2 (5 bases). The receptor comes from a human donor in good health. Here the CDR3 reads CASSLVYGEKFF. DNA for the CDR3: TGTGCCAGCAGCTTAGTGTACGGGGAAAAGTTCTTC.